Reported below is one T cell receptor beta chain. This clone was seen ten or more times. Its binding antigen is unknown. There are no base qualities to consult, and no much larger clone falls within one base. What this sample's treatment or condition label stands for: high-dose cyclophosphamide on days +3 and +4 as single-agent GVHD prophylaxis. PTCy patients received busulfan and fludarabine conditioning, a related or unrelated marrow graft, and cyclophosphamide on days +3 and +4. The PTCy-treated patients were enrolled in a prospective multi-institutional clinical trial. Peripheral blood and bone marrow mononuclear cells were isolated by Ficoll-Hypaque density centrifugation and cryopreserved. The sample originates from a study of T cells after posttransplantation cyclophosphamide (dated by TCRdb to 2016 to 2017). Notes on the research overall: Using TRB sequencing, the study followed how the T cell repertoire reconstituted after myeloablative bone marrow transplantation in which posttransplantation cyclophosphamide served as GVHD prophylaxis. Because TRA and TRB clonality were tightly correlated in 9 samples, subsequent TCR analyses were focused on TRB only. Blood from all 30 or so PTCy patients who had 1-year posttransplant specimens underwent TRB sequencing. TRB sequencing was also done on up to about 3 additional blood samples from 2 to 5.2 years after transplant in 3 patients, and on pretransplant blood from several patients. Samples from 35 PTCy-treated patients and 15 to 20 related bone marrow donors of those patients were subjected to antigen receptor sequencing. Public TRB sequences were compared against a database of over 3,000 sequences linked to responses to pathogens, tumor antigens, self-antigens and alloantigens.

Overall study outcomes, separate from this receptor: Across more than 35 patients, recipient CMV seropositivity and CMV reactivation were highly associated with TRB clonality; PTCy diversity was similar to CNI/methotrexate controls. The TRB repertoires of T cells infiltrating skin or GI tract showed only limited overlap with the TRB repertoires of T cells in blood. At 1-2 months, donor-recipient similarity was low but rose over the first year, and the later blood repertoires were often dominated by donor CD8+ memory clones.

Genomic DNA was used for TRB sequencing, which was performed with the immunoSEQ assay at survey resolution or with the hsTCRB kit. The original methods were these. The immunoSEQ software was used for initial read processing, and the LymphoSeq R package was used for repertoire analyses. For each TRB dataset, clonality was calculated as 1 minus normalized Shannon entropy, and the Gini coefficient was computed as well. Phenotypes of unsorted samples were inferred by mapping TRB sequences from sorted subsets of the recipient or donor onto unsorted samples of the same recipient. The clones in this table, taken by TCRdb from immuneACCESS, are in-frame only. Not every clone is retained; where verified, under half of the shortfall comes from an unresolved V gene, and the cause of the rest is unknown. From that table come the V and J calls and clone size; the DNA was used to work out D and trimming. The table gives approximately 25,000 clones for this sample, with none occurring only once. The biggest ten clones account for 1.5% to 2% of the sample.

This receptor was identified in a male patient younger than 35 who received an allogeneic stem cell transplant from a related donor, was CMV-positive, and had no GVHD. A transplant means some T cells may be of graft donor rather than patient origin. Sample: PBMCs, taken after allogeneic stem cell transplant with posttransplant cyclophosphamide.

The CDR3 has the sequence CASSFGHPYQETQYF. DNA sequence: TGCGCCAGCAGCTTTGGACACCCGTACCAAGAGACCCAGTACTTC. The chain employs TRBV5-1 and TRBJ2-5; tentative D gene TRBD1, with 5 bases matching. The germline V gene encodes CDR1 SGHRS and CDR2 YFSETQ. The junction shows trimming of 2 bases on V and 0 bases on J, plus 11 bases between the germline ends. Its CDR3 holds 15 amino acids, cysteine through phenylalanine. CDR3 DNA is the only sequence kept; it has 45 bases, read in frame from the first base.